A selection of T cell receptor beta chains follows, all from one sample in a study of beta chain features in type 1 diabetes. Assay: immunoSEQ multiplex PCR; the TCRdb copy retains only in-frame clones and omits some. The sample yields about 340,000 clones, roughly 12% seen once. What was sequenced was naive CD4+ T cells from blood. The receptors come from a woman between 18 and 29 years old with type 1 diabetes. CDR3s include the opening cysteine and the closing phenylalanine or tryptophan. The D gene is left open where the match is weak. Clone size is shown for a subset of rows, as once, few, many or a class of expanded clone.

abundance,v_gene,j_gene,d_gene,CDR3nt,CDR3aa
few,TRBV7-2,TRBJ2-5,TRBD2,TGTGCCAGCAGCTTCCTAGCGGGAGGACAGACCCAGTACTTC,CASSFLAGGQTQYF
.,TRBV28,TRBJ1-5,TRBD1,TGTGCCAGCAGTTCGGGACAGGGGCATCAGCCCCAGCATTTT,CASSSGQGHQPQHF
few,TRBV6-6,TRBJ2-6,TRBD2,TGTGCCACTCGTCTACCGGGAGGTGGGGCCAACGTCCTGACTTTC,CATRLPGGGANVLTF
once,TRBV19,TRBJ1-2,TRBD1,TGTGCCACCCTCGGGACAGGGAGGGTACATGGCTACACCTTC,CATLGTGRVHGYTF
.,TRBV12-5,TRBJ2-3,TRBD2,TGTGCTAGTGGTTCGGGGTTAGCGGGAGGAGTAAGCACAGATACGCAGTATTTT,CASGSGLAGGVSTDTQYF
.,TRBV7-2,TRBJ1-2,.,TGTGCCAGCAGCCTCGCAGGGGTCGGTGGCTACACCTTC,CASSLAGVGGYTF
few,TRBV11-2,TRBJ2-5,.,TGTGCCAGCAGCTCCCTGACACGAGAGACCCAGTACTTC,CASSSLTRETQYF
few,TRBV28,TRBJ2-3,.,TGTGCCAGCAGTTTAGGGACTAGCACAGATACGCAGTATTTT,CASSLGTSTDTQYF
.,TRBV5-4,TRBJ1-1,.,TGTGCCAGCAGCTTGGAACAGAGCAACACTGAAGCTTTCTTT,CASSLEQSNTEAFF
few,TRBV18,TRBJ2-7,.,TGTGCCAGCTCACCAGACCCAGACAGGAGTTACGAGCAGTACTTC,CASSPDPDRSYEQYF
few,TRBV28,TRBJ1-5,TRBD1,TGTGCCAGCAGTTCACGACAGGGGGGCAATCAGCCCCAGCATTTT,CASSSRQGGNQPQHF
few,TRBV5-4,TRBJ2-1,.,TGTGCCAGCAGCTTGGCTCTTTACAATGAGCAGTTCTTC,CASSLALYNEQFF
few,TRBV9,TRBJ2-1,TRBD2,TGTGCCAGCAGCGTAGTATCTCTAGCGGGAGTAACAAGCTCCTACAATGAGCAGTTCTTC,CASSVVSLAGVTSSYNEQFF
few,TRBV19,TRBJ1-5,.,TGTGCCAGTAGTAGAGAGGGCCGCCTCAATCAGCCCCAGCATTTT,CASSREGRLNQPQHF
.,TRBV28,TRBJ2-7,TRBD2,TGTGCCAGCAGTTTAGCTGGCGGGAGATCCTACGAGCAGTACTTC,CASSLAGGRSYEQYF
.,TRBV4-3,TRBJ2-5,TRBD1,TGCGCCAGCAGCCATTTCCGGACAGGTCAGGAGACCCAGTACTTC,CASSHFRTGQETQYF
few,TRBV30,TRBJ1-1,TRBD1,TGTGCCTGGAGTGTTCGGGGACAGGGGGCTTTCTTT,CAWSVRGQGAFF
.,TRBV11-2,TRBJ2-7,.,TGTGCCAGCAGCTTACTCGGAGGGTCCTACGAGCAGTACTTC,CASSLLGGSYEQYF
few,TRBV5-1,TRBJ1-1,.,TGCGCCAGCAGGCTGCGGGAGTTGGGAATAGCGACTGAAGCTTTCTTT,CASRLRELGIATEAFF